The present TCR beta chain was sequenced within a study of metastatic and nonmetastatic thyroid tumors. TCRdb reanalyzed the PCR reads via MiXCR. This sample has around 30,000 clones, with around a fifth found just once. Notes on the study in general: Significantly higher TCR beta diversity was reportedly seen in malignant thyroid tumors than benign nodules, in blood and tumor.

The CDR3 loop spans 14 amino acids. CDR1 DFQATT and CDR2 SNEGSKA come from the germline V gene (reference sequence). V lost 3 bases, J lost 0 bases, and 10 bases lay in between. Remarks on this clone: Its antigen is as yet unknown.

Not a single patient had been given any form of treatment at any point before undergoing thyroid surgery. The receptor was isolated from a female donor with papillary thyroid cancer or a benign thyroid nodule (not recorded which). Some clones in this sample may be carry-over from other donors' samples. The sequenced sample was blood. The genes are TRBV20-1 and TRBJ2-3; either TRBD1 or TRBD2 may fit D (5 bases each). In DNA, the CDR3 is TGCAGTGCTAGTACTAGGGGCAGCACAGATACGCAGTATTTT. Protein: CSASTRGSTDTQYF.